A selection of T cell receptor beta chains follows, all from one sample in a study of cytomegalovirus exposure and HLA in healthy donors. Here immunoSEQ multiplex PCR was the method, and the copy in TCRdb shows in-frame clones only, minus some. This sample yields approximately 130,000 clones, of which 8.9% are seen a single time; around 7% belongs to the top ten. Sample: PBMCs. These receptors all come from a woman in her forties in good health and CMV-seropositive. CDR3s include the opening cysteine and the closing phenylalanine or tryptophan. A D gene is named only where the DNA matches it firmly. Where a row states a size, it is once, few, many or the class of an expanded clone; other rows omit it.

V gene: TRBV7-9; clone size: -; D gene: -; J gene: TRBJ2-3; CDR3 DNA: TGTGCCAGCAGCTTAAAGGGGTTCCCTAGCACAGATACGCAGTATTTT; CDR3 protein: CASSLKGFPSTDTQYF
V gene: TRBV6-5; clone size: few; D gene: -; J gene: TRBJ1-1; CDR3 DNA: TGTGCCAGCAGTCTACAAGGGGAGAACACTGAAGCTTTCTTT; CDR3 protein: CASSLQGENTEAFF
V gene: TRBV2; clone size: few; D gene: -; J gene: TRBJ1-2; CDR3 DNA: TGTGCCAGCAGTCCGAGTGATGGCTACACCTTC; CDR3 protein: CASSPSDGYTF
V gene: TRBV6-6; clone size: few; D gene: TRBD1; J gene: TRBJ1-5; CDR3 DNA: TGTGCCAGCAGCCCACCGACAGGGGTCAATCAGCCCCAGCATTTT; CDR3 protein: CASSPPTGVNQPQHF
V gene: TRBV4-2; clone size: -; D gene: TRBD2; J gene: TRBJ2-5; CDR3 DNA: TGTGCCAGCAGCCAAGGTAGTAGCGGGGGCCCTGGAGAGACCCAGTACTTC; CDR3 protein: CASSQGSSGGPGETQYF
V gene: TRBV21-1; clone size: -; D gene: -; J gene: TRBJ1-6; CDR3 DNA: TGTGCCAGCGGACTGGACAGGGGCCATAATTCACCCCTCCACTTT; CDR3 protein: CASGLDRGHNSPLHF
V gene: TRBV2; clone size: few; D gene: -; J gene: TRBJ1-5; CDR3 DNA: TGTGCCAGCAGTAAAATAAATCAGCCCCAGCATTTT; CDR3 protein: CASSKINQPQHF
V gene: TRBV19; clone size: -; D gene: -; J gene: TRBJ1-4; CDR3 DNA: TGTGCCAGTAGTATCGGCGGGGGCACCTATGAAAAACTGTTTTTT; CDR3 protein: CASSIGGGTYEKLFF
V gene: TRBV28; clone size: -; D gene: -; J gene: TRBJ1-4; CDR3 DNA: TGTGCCAGCAGTTTCAGGGATGAAAAACTGTTTTTT; CDR3 protein: CASSFRDEKLFF
V gene: TRBV14; clone size: few; D gene: TRBD1; J gene: TRBJ2-5; CDR3 DNA: TGTGCCAGCAGCCGGGACAGGGTAGAGACCCAGTACTTC; CDR3 protein: CASSRDRVETQYF
V gene: TRBV5-4; clone size: -; D gene: TRBD2; J gene: TRBJ2-3; CDR3 DNA: TGTGCCAGCAGCTTAGGACTAGCGGGGGTCACAGATACGCAGTATTTT; CDR3 protein: CASSLGLAGVTDTQYF
V gene: TRBV7-9; clone size: -; D gene: TRBD2; J gene: TRBJ2-2; CDR3 DNA: TGTGCCAGCAGCTTACGGATAGCGGGGGGCCCGGCGAACACCGGGGAGCTGTTTTTT; CDR3 protein: CASSLRIAGGPANTGELFF
V gene: TRBV5-1; clone size: -; D gene: TRBD1; J gene: TRBJ1-2; CDR3 DNA: TGCGCCAGCAGTGTCAGGGGGCTTAGGGCTAACTATGGCTACACCTTC; CDR3 protein: CASSVRGLRANYGYTF
V gene: TRBV5-5; clone size: -; D gene: TRBD1; J gene: TRBJ1-1; CDR3 DNA: TGTGCCAGCAGCCTTGACAGGGCTGGTACGAGGACTGAAGCTTTCTTT; CDR3 protein: CASSLDRAGTRTEAFF
V gene: TRBV5-1; clone size: few; D gene: -; J gene: TRBJ2-1; CDR3 DNA: TGCGCCAGCAGCTTGGGACAGCCTAACAATGAGCAGTTCTTC; CDR3 protein: CASSLGQPNNEQFF
V gene: TRBV7-2; clone size: few; D gene: TRBD1; J gene: TRBJ1-2; CDR3 DNA: TGTGCCAGCAGCTTAGCGAAGGGGGCGTCTGGCTACACCTTC; CDR3 protein: CASSLAKGASGYTF
V gene: TRBV12-5; clone size: -; D gene: -; J gene: TRBJ2-7; CDR3 DNA: TGTGCTAGTGGTTTGGAAACTGACAGGTTAATAGTGGGGGAGCAGTACTTC; CDR3 protein: CASGLETDRLIVGEQYF
V gene: TRBV19; clone size: few; D gene: -; J gene: TRBJ2-4; CDR3 DNA: TGTGCCAGTAGTATAGGTCAGGCTGGGAACATTCAGTACTTC; CDR3 protein: CASSIGQAGNIQYF
V gene: TRBV7-2; clone size: -; D gene: TRBD2; J gene: TRBJ2-2; CDR3 DNA: TGTGCCAGCAGCCCCCGGGGGGTACCGAACACCGGGGAGCTGTTTTTT; CDR3 protein: CASSPRGVPNTGELFF
V gene: TRBV18; clone size: -; D gene: TRBD1; J gene: TRBJ2-2; CDR3 DNA: TGTGCCAGCTCACTAAAAGCAGGGGGCACCGGGGAGCTGTTTTTT; CDR3 protein: CASSLKAGGTGELFF
V gene: TRBV7-8; clone size: -; D gene: TRBD1; J gene: TRBJ2-2; CDR3 DNA: TGTGCCAGCAGCTTAGGGGCCGGGACAGGGAACACCGGGGAGCTGTTTTTT; CDR3 protein: CASSLGAGTGNTGELFF
V gene: TRBV4-2; clone size: -; D gene: -; J gene: TRBJ2-5; CDR3 DNA: TGTGCCAGCAGCCATGGCGGTCGAGGCGGGGACCAAGAGACCCAGTACTTC; CDR3 protein: CASSHGGRGGDQETQYF